This T cell receptor beta chain was sequenced during a study of T cells in Graves' hyperthyroidism and ophthalmopathy. As for the study in general: Blood from the periphery was taken at initial diagnosis, before any treatment.

There were TCR beta CDR3 regions amplified from RNA transcripts. When the TCR CDR3 underwent first-round RT-PCR, the HTBI primer set was used. TCRdb reanalysed the multiplex PCR reads using MiXCR and keeps one entry per CDR3 protein. The sample yields about 380,000 distinct CDR3 sequences, around 20% seen once. This clonotype was counted at least ten times. Its antigen is not identified. Study-level results: Ophthalmopathy was model-predicted a median about six months pre-onset. Most expanded thyroid clonotypes above 0.001 also appeared in blood.

This receptor was identified in a man aged 18 to 29 with Graves' ophthalmopathy. Source material: blood.

The CDR3 spells CSAWGGDYGYTF. The CDR3 DNA follows: TGCAGTGCATGGGGGGGGGACTATGGCTACACCTTC. The V and J genes are TRBV20-1 and TRBJ1-2; D is perhaps TRBD1 (5 bases). Germline CDR1 DFQATT, CDR2 SNEGSKA (reference sequence). The CDR3 totals 12 residues. V was trimmed by 6 bases and J by 3 bases, leaving 11 bases between them.